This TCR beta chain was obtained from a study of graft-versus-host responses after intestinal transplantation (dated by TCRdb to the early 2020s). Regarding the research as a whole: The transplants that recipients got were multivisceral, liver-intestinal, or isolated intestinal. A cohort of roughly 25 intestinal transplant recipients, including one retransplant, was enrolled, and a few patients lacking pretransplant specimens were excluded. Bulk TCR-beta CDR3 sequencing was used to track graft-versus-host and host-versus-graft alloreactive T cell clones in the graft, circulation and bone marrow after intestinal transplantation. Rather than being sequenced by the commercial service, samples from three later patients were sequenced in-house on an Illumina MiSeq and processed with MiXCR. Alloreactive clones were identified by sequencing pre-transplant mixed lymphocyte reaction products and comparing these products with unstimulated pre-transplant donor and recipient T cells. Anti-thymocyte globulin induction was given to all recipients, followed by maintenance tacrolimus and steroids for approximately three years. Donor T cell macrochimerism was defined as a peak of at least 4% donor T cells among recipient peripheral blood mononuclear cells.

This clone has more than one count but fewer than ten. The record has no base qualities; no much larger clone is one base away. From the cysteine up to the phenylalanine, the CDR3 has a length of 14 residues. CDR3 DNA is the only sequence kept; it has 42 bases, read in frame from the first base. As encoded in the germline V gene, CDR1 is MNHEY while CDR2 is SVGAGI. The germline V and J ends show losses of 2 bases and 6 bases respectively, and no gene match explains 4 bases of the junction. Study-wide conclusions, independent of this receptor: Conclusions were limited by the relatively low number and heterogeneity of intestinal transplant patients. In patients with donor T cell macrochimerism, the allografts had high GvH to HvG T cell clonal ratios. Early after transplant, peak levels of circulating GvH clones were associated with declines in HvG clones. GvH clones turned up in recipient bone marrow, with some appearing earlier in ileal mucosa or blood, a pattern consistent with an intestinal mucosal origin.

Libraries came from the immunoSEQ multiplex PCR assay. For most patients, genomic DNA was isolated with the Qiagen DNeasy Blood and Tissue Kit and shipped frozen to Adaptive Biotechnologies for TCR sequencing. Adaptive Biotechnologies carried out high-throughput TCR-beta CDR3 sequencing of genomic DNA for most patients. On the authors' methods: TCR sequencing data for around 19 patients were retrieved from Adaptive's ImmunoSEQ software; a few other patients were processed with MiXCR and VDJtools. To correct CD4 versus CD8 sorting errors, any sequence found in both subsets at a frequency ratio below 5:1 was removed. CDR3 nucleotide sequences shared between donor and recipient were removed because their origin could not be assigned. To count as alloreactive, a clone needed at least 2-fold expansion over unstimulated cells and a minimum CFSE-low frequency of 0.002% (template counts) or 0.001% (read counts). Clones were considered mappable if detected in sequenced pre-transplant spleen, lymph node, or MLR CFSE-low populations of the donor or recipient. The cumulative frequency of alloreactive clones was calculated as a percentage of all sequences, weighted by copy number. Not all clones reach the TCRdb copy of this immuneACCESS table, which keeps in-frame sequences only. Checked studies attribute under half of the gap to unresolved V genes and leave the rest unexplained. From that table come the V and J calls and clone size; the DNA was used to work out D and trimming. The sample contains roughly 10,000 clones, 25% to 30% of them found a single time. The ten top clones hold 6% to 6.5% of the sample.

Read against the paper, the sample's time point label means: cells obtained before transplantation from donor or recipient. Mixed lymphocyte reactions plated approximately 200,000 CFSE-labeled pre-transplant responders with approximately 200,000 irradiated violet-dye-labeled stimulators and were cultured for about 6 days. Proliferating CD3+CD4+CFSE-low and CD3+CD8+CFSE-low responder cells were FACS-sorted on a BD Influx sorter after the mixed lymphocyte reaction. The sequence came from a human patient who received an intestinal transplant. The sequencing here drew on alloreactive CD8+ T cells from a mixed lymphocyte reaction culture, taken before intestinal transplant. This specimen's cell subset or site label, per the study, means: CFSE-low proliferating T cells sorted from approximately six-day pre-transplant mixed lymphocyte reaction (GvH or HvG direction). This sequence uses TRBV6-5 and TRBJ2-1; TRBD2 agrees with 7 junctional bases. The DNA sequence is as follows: TGTGCCAGCAGTTACGGCAGGGAGGGCAATGAGCAGTTCTTC. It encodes CASSYGREGNEQFF.